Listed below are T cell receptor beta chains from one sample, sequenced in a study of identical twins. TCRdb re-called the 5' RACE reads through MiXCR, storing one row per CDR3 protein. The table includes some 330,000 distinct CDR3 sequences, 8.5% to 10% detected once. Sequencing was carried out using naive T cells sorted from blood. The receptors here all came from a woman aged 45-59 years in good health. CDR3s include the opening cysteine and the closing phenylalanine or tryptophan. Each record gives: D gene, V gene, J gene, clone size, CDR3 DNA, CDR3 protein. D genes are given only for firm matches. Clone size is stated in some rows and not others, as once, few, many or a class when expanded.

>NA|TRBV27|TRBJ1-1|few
TGTGCCAGCAGTTTCGAAACAGGGTCCACTGAAGCTTTCTTT
CASSFETGSTEAFF
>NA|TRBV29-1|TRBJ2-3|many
TGCAGCGTTGGGGTCGGGACAGATACGCAGTATTTT
CSVGVGTDTQYF
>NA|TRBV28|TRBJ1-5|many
TGTGCCAGCATTTCCCAAGAGAGCAATCAGCCCCAGCATTTT
CASISQESNQPQHF
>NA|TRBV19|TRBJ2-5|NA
TGTGCCAGTAGTATTAGAGGGCCGCAAGAGACCCAGTACTTC
CASSIRGPQETQYF
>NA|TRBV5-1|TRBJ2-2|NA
TGCGCCAGCAGCTTGGTGCCGGACGGGGAGCTGTTTTTT
CASSLVPDGELFF
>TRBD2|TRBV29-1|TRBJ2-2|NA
TGCAGCGTTGAGAAGGCGACTAGCGGATCGAACACCGGGGAGCTGTTTTTT
CSVEKATSGSNTGELFF
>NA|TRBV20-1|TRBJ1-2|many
TGCAGTGCTAGAGATTCCTATGGCTACACCTTC
CSARDSYGYTF
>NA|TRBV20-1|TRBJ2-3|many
TGCAGTGCTAGAACCGGGGAGAATACGCAGTATTTT
CSARTGENTQYF
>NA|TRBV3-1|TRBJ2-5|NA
TGTGCCAGCAGCCGACCCGAGGGGGGTCAGACCCAGTACTTC
CASSRPEGGQTQYF
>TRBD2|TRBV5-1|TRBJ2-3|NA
TGCGCCAGCAGCTTGGCCAGCGCGGGAGAGACGGATACGCAGTATTTT
CASSLASAGETDTQYF
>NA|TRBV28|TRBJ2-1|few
TGTGCCAGCAGTTTAGCGGGGCGCGGGACCTCGGATGAGCAGTTCTTC
CASSLAGRGTSDEQFF